Reported below is one T cell receptor beta chain. The data originate from a study of blood T cell repertoires in COVID-19. The overall study: Samples representing acute and convalescent COVID-19 were sourced from the United States, Italy and Spain. T cells, B-cell-depleted T cells, or PBMCs supplied cDNA or gDNA.

TCRdb's copy holds only in-frame clones and misses some; the assay was immunoSEQ multiplex PCR. The sample records about 230,000 clones, approximately 89% being singletons. Adults between roughly 18 and 95 years of age took part from fewer than 30 US areas. Cohort assignment relied on participant-reported clinical history. CDR1 and CDR2 from the germline V gene are SGDLS and YYNGEE. Trimming left V 4 bases short and J 8 bases short, with 9 bases between. This CDR3 region has 12 residues. V gene TRBV9 combines with J gene TRBJ2-2, with unresolved D. The source material was PBMCs or T cells enriched from blood (not recorded which). This TCR derives from a woman in her 40s with acute COVID-19. CDR3: CASSPSAGELFF. CDR3 nucleotide sequence: TGTGCCAGCAGCCCTTCCGCGGGGGAGCTGTTTTTT.